Each of the 14 T cell receptor beta chains below was sequenced from the same sample in a study of OX40 agonist ivuxolimab in advanced cancers. Using immunoSEQ multiplex PCR, the repertoire was profiled, and TCRdb retains in-frame clones only, with some absent. The sample consists of around 63,000 clones, approximately 80% of them appearing once. The source material was CD4+ or CD8+ T cells sorted from blood, sampled in a trial of the OX40 agonist ivuxolimab. These receptors were taken from an adult with an advanced solid tumor such as melanoma, head and neck, liver or kidney cancer.

CDR3 nucleotides: TGCGCCAGCAGCTTGATGACTAGCGGGGGGCTGACAGATACGCAGTATTTT. Translating it yields CASSLMTSGGLTDTQYF. The V and J genes are TRBV5-1 and TRBJ2-3, with 13 bases that match TRBD2. Trimming removed 1 base from V and 3 bases from J; junction bases left unmatched: 5. Germline loops: CDR1 SGHRS, CDR2 YFSETQ. The CDR3 sequence is 17 residues long.

This rearrangement joins TRBV9 to TRBJ2-1; possibly TRBD1 or TRBD2 for D (7 bases each). This CDR3 contains 14 residues. Germline values: CDR1 SGDLS, CDR2 YYNGEE. V lost 7 bases, J lost 7 bases, and 18 bases lay in between. Written as DNA, the CDR3 is TGTGCCAGCTCCCGTCAGGGGGGGGCGAATGAGCAGTTCTTC. This encodes CASSRQGGANEQFF.

This chain uses TRBV7-9 with TRBJ2-1, with TRBD2 matching 8 bases. CDR3 length: 15 residues. The trim removed 2 bases at V and 5 bases at J, leaving 5 bases unmatched. From germline, CDR1 is SEHNR and CDR2 FQNEAQ (reference sequence). The chain's CDR3 is CASSLFGGANNEQFF. Written as DNA, the CDR3 is TGTGCCAGCAGCTTATTCGGGGGGGCGAACAATGAGCAGTTCTTC.

This chain connects TRBV5-6 to TRBJ2-3; D gene uncertain. The germline V gene has CDR1 SGHDT and CDR2 YYEEEE. This CDR3 has 12 amino acids. Trimming left V 4 bases short and J 8 bases short, with 11 bases between. The CDR3 sequence: CASSPGSGTQYF. The CDR3 DNA is TGTGCCAGCAGCCCAGGTTCTGGTACGCAGTATTTT.

V usage is TRBV5-1 and J usage is TRBJ2-3; 7 bases fit TRBD2. There are 14 residues in the CDR3. CDR1 is SGHRS and CDR2 is YFSETQ in the germline V gene. The J segment lost 5 bases and the V segment lost 0 bases, leaving 3 bases of the junction unmatched. Here the CDR3 reads CASSLAPSGDTQYF. For the CDR3, the DNA is TGCGCCAGCAGCTTGGCTCCTAGCGGAGATACGCAGTATTTT.

The CDR3, as DNA: TGTGCCAGCAGCCCTGGGACAGCTGCAACTAATGAAAAACTGTTTTTT. The encoded protein is CASSPGTAATNEKLFF. V usage is TRBV5-8 and J usage is TRBJ1-4, with 7 bases aligning to TRBD1. Germline V gene lookup returns CDR1 SGHTS and CDR2 YDEGEE. CDR3 length equals 16 residues. The V segment lost 4 bases and the J segment 0 bases; nucleotides outside the gene matches: 6.

J is TRBJ2-5 and V is TRBV4-3; D possibly uses TRBD1 or TRBD2 (5 bases each). Judging by the DNA end, TRBJ2-7 fits better; the J call may be wrong. The CDR3 is 16 residues long. Germline CDR1 and CDR2: LGHNA and YSLEER. Here the CDR3 reads CASSQGPGLGSYEQYF. CDR3 sequence (DNA): TGCGCCAGCAGCCAGGGCCCGGGGCTAGGGTCCTACGAGCAGTACTTC.

V and J are TRBV13 and TRBJ2-4; 12 bases are shared with TRBD2. J gave up 6 bases and V 5 bases, and 8 bases lay outside the gene matches. This CDR3 is 16 amino acids long. Per germline, CDR1 PRHDT and CDR2 FYEKMQ (reference sequence). CDR3 DNA: TGTGCCAGCAGCCTCCTAGCGGGGGGGGATGGAAACATTCAGTACTTC. Amino acids: CASSLLAGGDGNIQYF.

This clone appeared a single time. The chain combines TRBV28 with TRBJ2-3; D might be TRBD2 (5 bases). V dropped 6 bases and J dropped 1 base, with 14 bases sitting between them. The germline gives CDR1 MDHEN, CDR2 SYDVKM. The CDR3 extends over 15 amino acids. This CDR3 is CASSPRGGGTDTQYF. CDR3 nucleotide sequence: TGTGCCAGCAGCCCACGGGGTGGGGGCACAGATACGCAGTATTTT.

The chain is built from TRBV19 and TRBJ2-1, with 10 bases fitting TRBD2. V shed 8 bases, J shed 6 bases, and the junction held 13 bases outside the gene matches. The length of the CDR3 is 16 residues. The germline gives CDR1 LNHDA, CDR2 SQIVND (reference sequence). The CDR3 loop reads CASRISGRGGGNEQFF. For the CDR3, the DNA is TGTGCCAGTCGGATAAGCGGGAGGGGGGGCGGCAATGAGCAGTTCTTC.

This clone appeared once. The V gene is TRBV29-1, the J gene TRBJ1-4; D is perhaps TRBD1 (5 bases). This CDR3 is built from 13 residues. Trimming cost V 3 bases and J 4 bases, with 9 bases left between them. From germline, CDR1 is SQVTM and CDR2 ANQGSEA. CDR3 nucleotides: TGCAGCGTTGACGGGGACGGTAATGAAAAACTGTTTTTT. Translating gives CSVDGDGNEKLFF.

V and J are TRBV2 and TRBJ1-2; weak D call: TRBD1 (6 bases). CDR3 size: 14 residues. The V end was cut by 1 base, the J end by 5 bases, with 11 bases between. In germline, CDR1 is SNHLY, CDR2 FYNNEI. The CDR3 coding sequence is TGTGCCAGCAGTGAAGAGGTCAGGGGATATGGCTACACCTTC. This translates into CASSEEVRGYGYTF.

This clone has a handful of counts. CDR3 amino acids: CASSQDHGTNEQYF. The CDR3 region has the DNA TGCGCCAGCAGCCAAGATCATGGAACCAACGAGCAGTACTTC. V usage is TRBV4-1 and J usage is TRBJ2-7; D ambiguous. This CDR3 has 14 amino acids. Germline CDR1 and CDR2: MGHRA and YSYEKL. V dropped 0 bases and J dropped 5 bases, with 11 bases sitting between them.

The genes are TRBV6-5 and TRBJ1-5, with D possibly matching TRBD1 (6 bases). The germline gives CDR1 MNHEY, CDR2 SVGAGI. Trimming cost V 5 bases and J 6 bases, with 14 bases left between them. The CDR3 totals 14 residues. The CDR3 region has the DNA TGTGCCAGCAGTAACAGGGTAGGGAGTCAGCCCCAGCATTTT. Translation gives CASSNRVGSQPQHF.